This TCR beta chain appears in the sequencing data of a study of T-cell reconstitution after alpha-beta-depleted transplantation in children. Unique molecular identifiers featured in how the TCRbeta library was prepared. TCRdb used MiXCR to reprocess the PCR reads, holding one entry per CDR3 protein. The sample lists some 200,000 distinct CDR3 sequences, about a tenth seen once, with roughly 27% in the top ten. This clonotype was counted at least ten times. What it binds is unknown. Study-level results: T-cell counts and diversity at one year following transplant were attributed mainly to newly produced T cells. Where some patients showed high TCRbeta diversity at day 60, it came from recipient T cells and thymic progenitors that had survived. Two months or so post-transplant, alpha-beta T cells reportedly derived from several hundred expanded graft clones.

This CDR3 contains 14 residues. The V end lost 2 bases, the J end lost 1 base, and 7 bases lay between the germline ends. Sequencing used PBMCs, obtained before TCRalphabeta/CD19-depleted stem cell transplant. This clonotype originated in a child less than two years old with acute myeloid leukemia, due to receive a stem cell transplant. This rearrangement joins TRBV12-3 or TRBV12-4 to TRBJ2-3; no firm D call. The CDR3: CASSLRAGTDTQYF. DNA for the CDR3: TGTGCCAGCAGTTTAAGGGCCGGCACAGATACGCAGTATTTT.